This T cell receptor beta chain was sequenced in a study of cytomegalovirus exposure and HLA in healthy donors. Study context: T cells numbering around 180 million yielded 100 million to 120 million unique TCR beta sequences in an earlier analysis.

PCR amplification relied on 60 Vbeta primers (plus 13 Jbeta primers). Sequenced by immunoSEQ multiplex PCR; TCRdb stores in-frame clones only, minus some. Among approximately 120,000 clones, approximately 80% were seen once, and the ten largest hold 8.9%. Concerning this clone: Antigen specificity is unknown.

V was clipped by 1 base and J by 6 bases; unmatched bases: 7. Germline V CDR1 and CDR2: SGHRS, YFSETQ. The CDR3 runs 15 residues. Study-wide results and caveats: A link between a missense DCLRE1C variant and TCR beta V- and J-gene trimming emerged from a later analysis. In a later analysis, TCR association rates varied by HLA locus: DRB1 most, HLA-C fewest.

The chain carries TRBV5-1 and TRBJ2-1, with 7 positions matching TRBD2. The TCR sequence derives from a man between 25 and 39 years old in good health and CMV-seropositive. Source material: PBMCs. CDR3 sequence (DNA): TGCGCCAGCAGCTTGAGCGGGGCCGCTACCAATGAGCAGTTCTTC. Translation gives CASSLSGAATNEQFF.